These 32 T cell receptor beta chains were sequenced from one sample in a study of T-cell reconstitution after alpha-beta-depleted transplantation in children. The TCRbeta library was prepared with unique molecular identifiers. Via MiXCR, TCRdb re-called the PCR reads, giving one row per CDR3 protein. The sample lists around 100,000 distinct CDR3 sequences; about 9.4% were seen once. This specimen consisted of PBMCs, obtained before TCRalphabeta/CD19-depleted stem cell transplant. The receptors stem from a boy younger than 10 with acute lymphoblastic leukemia, due to receive a stem cell transplant.

A remark on this clonotype: The CDR3 ends on some other residue instead of the conserved phenylalanine or tryptophan, so this is likely a read error. The gene calls are TRBV7-8 and TRBJ2-3; 11 nucleotides agree with TRBD1. The trim removed 5 bases at V and 5 bases at J, leaving 9 bases unmatched. The CDR3 extends over 16 amino acids. Germline assignment: CDR1 SGHVS and CDR2 FQNEAQ. The CDR3 spells CASSPRTGGYGDTQYY. In nucleotides, the CDR3 is TGTGCCAGCAGCCCAAGGACAGGGGGCTATGGAGATACGCAGTATTAT.

The table lists this clonotype with a few counts. V and J are TRBV5-1 and TRBJ2-1; perhaps TRBD1 as D (6 bases). Germline V CDR1 and CDR2: SGHRS, YFSETQ. Trimming took 3 bases from V and 1 from J, leaving 14 bases between them. This CDR3 is built from 16 residues. CDR3: CASSSGLTGSYNEQFF. CDR3 sequence (DNA): TGCGCCAGCAGCTCCGGACTGACAGGATCCTACAATGAGCAGTTCTTC.

This clonotype was counted ten times or more. This sequence joins TRBV25-1 and TRBJ2-7; D uncertain. Germline assignment: CDR1 MGHDK and CDR2 SYGVNS. Trimming cost V 4 bases and J 2 bases, with 6 bases left between them. This CDR3 has 12 residues. The CDR3 protein is CASSGWTYEQYF. DNA for the CDR3: TGTGCCAGCAGTGGGTGGACCTACGAGCAGTACTTC.

This clonotype has at least ten counts. The chain recombines TRBV12-3 or TRBV12-4 with TRBJ2-5, with D tentatively TRBD2 (5 bases). The CDR3 has 13 amino acids. Trimming shortened V by 6 bases and J by 6 bases, and 14 bases separated the two germline ends. CDR3 DNA sequence: TGTGCCAGCAGCTCCGGGGATGAGAAGACCCAGTACTTC. Translating gives CASSSGDEKTQYF.

This clonotype showed up just a few times. The CDR3 loop reads CASSFFSGRDTQYF. The CDR3 DNA reads TGTGCCAGCAGCTTCTTTAGCGGGAGGGATACGCAGTATTTT. The chain has TRBV5-4 and TRBJ2-3; TRBD2 agrees at 10 bases. V shed 2 bases and J 6 bases; nucleotides not matched to a gene: 3. Germline CDR1 is SGHNT and CDR2 is YYREEE (reference sequence). The CDR3 loop spans 14 amino acids.

This clonotype was observed a handful of times. The CDR3 protein is CASSEAGGGQYF. CDR3 DNA: TGTGCCAGCAGTGAAGCAGGTGGGGGGCAGTACTTC. The chain combines TRBV6-1 with TRBJ2-7; D tentatively reads TRBD1 or TRBD2 (5 bases each). CDR3 size: 12 residues. Germline V gene sequence: CDR1 MNHNS, CDR2 SASEGT. The V end lost 0 bases, the J end lost 9 bases, and 9 bases lay between the germline ends.

This clonotype was picked up a small number of times. The V and J genes are TRBV30 and TRBJ2-1; D unclear. Trimming left V 2 bases short and J 0 bases short, with 11 bases between. The CDR3 has 15 amino acids. Germline V gene data show CDR1 as GTSNPN and CDR2 as SVGIG (reference sequence). In DNA form, the CDR3 reads TGTGCCTGGAGTTCCGAATGGGGCTCCTACAATGAGCAGTTCTTC. This gives the protein CAWSSEWGSYNEQFF.

The DNA of the CDR3 is TGTGCCAGCAGGCTGACAGGGGGTAGCACAGATACGCAGTATTTT. Amino acids: CASRLTGGSTDTQYF. The rearrangement links TRBV28 to TRBJ2-3; 9 positions agree with TRBD1. The CDR3 is made up of 15 amino acids. Trimming at V came to 6 bases and at J to 0 bases, leaving 4 bases not matched to a gene. Germline-derived CDR1 and CDR2 are MDHEN and SYDVKM.

This clonotype was picked up a small number of times. The rearrangement uses TRBV20-1 and TRBJ2-4; TRBD2 agrees at 8 bases. The V gene's germline CDR1 is DFQATT and CDR2 SNEGSKA (reference sequence). The V gene end was trimmed by 1 base and the J gene end by 3 bases; junction bases not matched to a gene: 2. The CDR3 has 14 residues. The CDR3: CSARAGGDKNIQYF. CDR3 DNA: TGCAGTGCTAGAGCGGGGGGGGACAAAAACATTCAGTACTTC.

Ten or more counts support this clonotype. V and J are TRBV20-1 and TRBJ2-7; TRBD2 matches at 13 bases. Germline V gives CDR1 DFQATT, CDR2 SNEGSKA (reference sequence). V lost 4 bases, J lost 3 bases, and 3 bases stayed unmatched. The CDR3 covers 14 residues. The CDR3 region is CSAKGLAGFYEQYF. The CDR3, as DNA: TGCAGTGCTAAGGGACTAGCGGGATTCTACGAGCAGTACTTC.

The chain combines TRBV20-1 with TRBJ2-7; tentatively, D is TRBD2 (6 bases). The CDR3 spans 12 residues. The germline V and J ends were trimmed by 7 bases and 0 bases, with 10 bases remaining between them. CDR1 is DFQATT and CDR2 is SNEGSKA in the germline V gene (reference sequence). The chain's CDR3 is CSGKRASYEQYF. The CDR3 DNA sequence: TGCAGTGGAAAGCGGGCCTCCTACGAGCAGTACTTC.

The V gene is TRBV7-9, the J gene TRBJ1-2, with a weak D call TRBD1 (5 bases). CDR1 is SEHNR, CDR2 FQNEAQ, per germline (reference sequence). The CDR3 contains 14 residues. V was pared by 5 bases and J by 6 bases, with 16 bases between. The CDR3 region has the DNA TGTGCCAGCAGCGGGATAAGCAGGGACGATGGCTACACCTTC. Protein product: CASSGISRDDGYTF.

This clonotype was seen a handful of times. The chain uses TRBV7-3 and TRBJ1-1; D remains ambiguous. The CDR3 is made up of 14 amino acids. Trimming cost V 0 bases and J 1 base, with 6 bases left between them. Germline-derived CDR1 and CDR2 are SGHTA and FQGTGA. Here the CDR3 DNA reads TGTGCCAGCAGCTTAACCCCGGGGAACACTGAAGCTTTCTTT. Translating gives CASSLTPGNTEAFF.

The sample holds many counts of this clonotype. In DNA, the CDR3 is TGTGCCAGCAGCTCCGGGACAGGGGGTGGGAACACTGAAGCTTTCTTT. Its protein product is CASSSGTGGGNTEAFF. The chain recombines TRBV6-5 with TRBJ1-1, with 11 bases that match TRBD1. The CDR3 length is 16 residues. From germline, CDR1 is MNHEY and CDR2 SVGAGI. V was clipped by 6 bases and J by 1 base; unmatched bases: 7.

This clonotype was counted a few times. The chain couples TRBV5-1 to TRBJ2-1; D may be TRBD2 (5 bases). The germline gives CDR1 SGHRS, CDR2 YFSETQ. Between the trimmed V and J ends, which lost 0 bases and 7 bases, there was a span of 8 bases. The CDR3 totals 13 residues. Written as DNA, the CDR3 is TGCGCCAGCAGCTTGGGACCGGGGAATGAGCAGTTCTTC. Protein: CASSLGPGNEQFF.

This clonotype was picked up many times. In DNA form, the CDR3 reads TGTGCCAGCAGTGCCAGGGGGGGTAGCACTGAAGCTTTCTTT. The encoded protein is CASSARGGSTEAFF. The V and J genes are TRBV12-3 or TRBV12-4 and TRBJ1-1, with 7 bases aligning to TRBD1. V shed 5 bases and J 4 bases; nucleotides not matched to a gene: 7. The CDR3 loop spans 14 amino acids.

This clonotype was observed at least ten times. The chain couples TRBV20-1 to TRBJ2-5; TRBD2 matches at 11 bases. CDR1 is DFQATT and CDR2 is SNEGSKA in the germline V gene (reference sequence). With V trimmed by 8 bases and J by 5 bases, 10 bases remained unmatched. The CDR3 length is 14 residues. For the CDR3, the DNA is TGCAGTTCCGGTAGCGGGAGGGCCGCGGAGACCCAGTACTTC. This codes for CSSGSGRAAETQYF.

This chain uses TRBV20-1 with TRBJ2-1; D is unresolved. The V gene's germline CDR1 is DFQATT and CDR2 SNEGSKA (reference sequence). V lost 3 bases and J 2 bases, leaving 14 bases between the germline ends. This CDR3 is built from 15 residues. In DNA, the CDR3 is TGCAGTGCTAGGGGTGGCATCATAACCTACAATGAGCAGTTCTTC. As protein: CSARGGIITYNEQFF.

This clonotype was seen ten or more times. This chain's CDR3 is CASSSDTYEQYF. CDR3 nucleotides: TGCGCCAGCAGCTCCGACACCTACGAGCAGTACTTC. The chain joins TRBV5-1 to TRBJ2-7, with D hard to call. Germline CDR1 reads SGHRS; CDR2 reads YFSETQ. This CDR3 has 12 amino acids. The germline V and J ends were trimmed by 3 bases and 2 bases, with 6 bases remaining between them.

This clonotype was seen many times. The chain uses TRBV12-3 or TRBV12-4 and TRBJ2-7; weak D call: TRBD1 (5 bases). Trimming pared 5 bases from V and 2 bases from J, leaving 10 bases between. This CDR3 comprises 13 residues. CDR3 region: CASSLETAYEQYF. CDR3 coding DNA: TGTGCCAGCAGTCTAGAGACAGCCTACGAGCAGTACTTC.

This clonotype was picked up a small number of times. The chain uses TRBV20-1 and TRBJ2-1; D gene ambiguous. Germline V gene lookup returns CDR1 DFQATT and CDR2 SNEGSKA (reference sequence). This CDR3 contains 17 residues. Trimming removed 1 base from V and 3 bases from J, with 19 bases in between. The CDR3 reads CSARGSLSSKNYNEQFF. CDR3 nucleotides: TGCAGTGCTAGAGGGTCCCTCTCCTCAAAGAACTACAATGAGCAGTTCTTC.

There are a few counts of this clonotype. The gene calls are TRBV7-8 and TRBJ1-1, with D perhaps TRBD1 (6 bases). CDR1 and CDR2 from the germline V gene are SGHVS and FQNEAQ. The CDR3 has 14 amino acids. The V and J ends lost 4 bases and 6 bases respectively, with 15 bases between them. The CDR3 sequence is CASSWARGAPEAFF. CDR3 nucleotides: TGTGCCAGCAGCTGGGCCCGGGGGGCTCCTGAAGCTTTCTTT.

This clonotype was observed at least ten times. The V and J genes are TRBV12-3 or TRBV12-4 and TRBJ1-5; 7 nucleotides line up with TRBD1. J was trimmed by 4 bases and V by 5 bases; bases with no gene match: 5. The CDR3 spans 14 residues. CDR3 nucleotide sequence: TGTGCCAGCAGTCTAACAGGGGCAAATCAGCCCCAGCATTTT. Its translation is CASSLTGANQPQHF.

This clonotype was detected only a few times. The chain carries TRBV21-1 and TRBJ2-1; the tabulated D call, TRBD2, remains unverified against the DNA. TRBV21-1 is an annotated pseudogene. The CDR3 spans 21 residues. In DNA, the CDR3 is TGTGCCAGCAGCAAAAACCGCGGTGGACTAGCGAGGGTGGTATCCTACAATGAGCAGTTCTTC. This translates into CASSKNRGGLARVVSYNEQFF.

The chain employs TRBV6-5 and TRBJ1-5; maybe TRBD1 (5 bases). V lost 8 bases and J lost 8, with 19 bases in between. CDR1 and CDR2 from the germline V gene are MNHEY and SVGAGI. The CDR3 sequence is 14 residues long. CDR3 sequence reads: CASHIQGDGKPQHF. The CDR3, as DNA: TGTGCCAGCCACATTCAGGGTGATGGGAAGCCCCAGCATTTT.

This clonotype has ten or more counts. V usage is TRBV6-2 or TRBV6-3 and J usage is TRBJ2-3; 12 positions match TRBD2. The CDR3 extends over 16 amino acids. Unmatched junction bases numbered 6, after V lost 3 bases and J lost 5 bases. The V gene's germline CDR1 is MNHEY and CDR2 SVGEGT. CDR3 loop: CASSYPSGRAEDTQYF. DNA for the CDR3: TGTGCCAGCAGTTATCCTAGCGGGAGGGCGGAAGATACGCAGTATTTT.

Only a few counts were recorded for this clonotype. The chain is built from TRBV20-1 and TRBJ2-3; weak D call: TRBD2 (6 bases). The V end lost 4 bases, the J end lost 1 base, and 6 bases lay between the germline ends. CDR1 and CDR2 (germline): DFQATT, SNEGSKA (reference sequence). There are 12 residues in the CDR3. CDR3: CSAKRGTDTQYF. CDR3 DNA sequence: TGCAGTGCTAAGCGGGGCACAGATACGCAGTATTTT.

This clonotype was found many times. This chain links TRBV12-3 or TRBV12-4 with TRBJ1-1; D is undetermined. CDR3 size: 16 residues. The V gene lost 1 base and the J gene lost 0 bases, with 12 bases spanning the gap. CDR3 loop: CASSLGSGAMNTEAFF. The CDR3 DNA reads as TGTGCCAGCAGTTTAGGTTCCGGTGCAATGAACACTGAAGCTTTCTTT.

This clonotype has a handful of counts. The chain is built from TRBV21-1 and TRBJ1-4; the table's TRBD1 call for D was not verified on the DNA. TRBV21-1 is annotated as a pseudogene. The CDR3 runs 14 residues. In DNA, the CDR3 is TGTGCCAGCAGCAAACAGGCGCTGATTGAAAAACTGTTTTTT. This sequence encodes CASSKQALIEKLFF.

There are a few counts of this clonotype. The gene calls are TRBV6-1 and TRBJ1-2, with 7 bases matching TRBD1. This CDR3 is 15 amino acids long. Germline V gene lookup returns CDR1 MNHNS and CDR2 SASEGT. The V gene end was trimmed by 2 bases and the J gene end by 2 bases; junction bases not matched to a gene: 5. Here the CDR3 reads CASSESPTGNYGYTF. CDR3 nucleotide sequence: TGTGCCAGCAGTGAAAGCCCGACAGGGAACTATGGCTACACCTTC.

This clonotype showed up just a few times. The J gene is TRBJ2-7, the V gene TRBV12-3 or TRBV12-4; TRBD1 matches at 7 bases. The CDR3 runs 17 residues. Losses at the gene ends were 4 bases for V and 7 bases for J; bases not matched to a gene: 19. The CDR3 protein is CASSSYGTAPGVGEQYF. CDR3 nucleotide sequence: TGTGCCAGCAGTTCTTATGGGACAGCTCCAGGGGTTGGGGAGCAGTACTTC.

This chain links TRBV6-5 with TRBJ2-7; D gene uncertain. CDR3 length: 12 residues. Germline CDR1 and CDR2: MNHEY and SVGAGI. Trimming took off 2 bases at V and 6 bases at J, with 8 bases between the two ends. This CDR3 is CASSYRSGEQYF. In nucleotides, the CDR3 is TGTGCCAGCAGTTACCGCTCGGGCGAGCAGTACTTC.